Here is one TCR beta chain with its context. The sample is drawn from a study of blood T cell repertoires in COVID-19. Study as a whole: T cells, B-cell-depleted T cells, or PBMCs provided the cDNA or gDNA that served as material.

The CDR3 extends over 15 amino acids. The V gene's germline CDR1 is LGHDT and CDR2 YNNKEL (reference sequence). V shed 4 bases, J shed 7 bases, and the junction held 7 bases outside the gene matches. Authors' processing steps: From reference gene primer amplification, estimates of nucleated cell counts were derived. TCRdb's table, derived via immunoSEQ multiplex PCR, lists solely in-frame clones and lacks some. V and J calls and clone size are those listed in that table; D and trimming were worked out from the DNA. The top ten clones hold approximately 2.4% of a sample with about 160,000 clones, approximately 91% of them seen once.

The V gene is TRBV3-1 (or the pseudogene TRBV3-2), the J gene TRBJ1-6; 7 bases map to TRBD1. Sequences were obtained from peripheral blood. The source of this sequence is a man between 18 and 29 years old with acute or convalescent COVID-19. Here the CDR3 DNA reads TGTGCCAGCAGCCCCTCCGGGACAGACAATTCACCCCTCCACTTT. It translates to CASSPSGTDNSPLHF.